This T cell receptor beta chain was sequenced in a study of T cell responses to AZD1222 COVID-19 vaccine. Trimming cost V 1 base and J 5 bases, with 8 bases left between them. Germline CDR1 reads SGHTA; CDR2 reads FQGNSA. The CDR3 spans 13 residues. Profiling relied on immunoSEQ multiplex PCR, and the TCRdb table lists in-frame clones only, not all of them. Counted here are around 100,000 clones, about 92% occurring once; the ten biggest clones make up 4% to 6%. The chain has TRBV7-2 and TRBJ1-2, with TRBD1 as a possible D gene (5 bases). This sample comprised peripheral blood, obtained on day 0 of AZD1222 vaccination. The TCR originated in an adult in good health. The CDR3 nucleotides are TGTGCCAGCAGCTTAGGGGACTCTTATGGCTACACCTTC. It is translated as CASSLGDSYGYTF. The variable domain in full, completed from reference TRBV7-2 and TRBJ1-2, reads GAGVSQSPSNKVTEKGKDVELRCDPISGHTALYWYRQSLGQGLEFLIYFQGNSAPDKSGLPSDRFSAERTGGSVSTLTIQRTQQEDSAVYLCASSLGDSYGYTFGSGTRLTVV.